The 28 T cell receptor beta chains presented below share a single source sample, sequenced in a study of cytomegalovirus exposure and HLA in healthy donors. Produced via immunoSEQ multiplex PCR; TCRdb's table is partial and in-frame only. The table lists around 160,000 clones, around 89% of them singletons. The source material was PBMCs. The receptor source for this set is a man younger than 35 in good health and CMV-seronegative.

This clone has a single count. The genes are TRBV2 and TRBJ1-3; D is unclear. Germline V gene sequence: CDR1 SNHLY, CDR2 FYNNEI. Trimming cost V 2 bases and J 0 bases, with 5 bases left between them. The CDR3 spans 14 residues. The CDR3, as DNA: TGTGCCAGCAGTGAAATCAACTCTGGAAACACCATATATTTT. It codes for CASSEINSGNTIYF.

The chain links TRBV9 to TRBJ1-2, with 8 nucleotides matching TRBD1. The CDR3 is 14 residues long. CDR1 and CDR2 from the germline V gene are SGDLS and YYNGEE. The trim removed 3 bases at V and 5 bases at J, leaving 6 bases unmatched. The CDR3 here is CASSDNGQGYGYTF. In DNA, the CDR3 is TGTGCCAGCAGCGATAATGGACAGGGATATGGCTACACCTTC.

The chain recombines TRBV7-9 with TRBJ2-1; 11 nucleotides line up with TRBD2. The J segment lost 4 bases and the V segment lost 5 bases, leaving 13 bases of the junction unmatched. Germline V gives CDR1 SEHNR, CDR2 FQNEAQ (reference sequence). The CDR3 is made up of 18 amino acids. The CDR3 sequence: CASSPIQGSGGEYNEQFF. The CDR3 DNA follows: TGTGCCAGCAGCCCTATCCAGGGTAGCGGGGGGGAGTACAATGAGCAGTTCTTC.

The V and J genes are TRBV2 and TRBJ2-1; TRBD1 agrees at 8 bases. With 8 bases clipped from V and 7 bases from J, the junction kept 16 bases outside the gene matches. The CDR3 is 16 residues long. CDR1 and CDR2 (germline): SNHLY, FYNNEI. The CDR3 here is CASETFRDRIGNEQFF. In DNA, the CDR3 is TGTGCCAGCGAGACTTTCCGGGACAGGATAGGGAATGAGCAGTTCTTC.

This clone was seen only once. The CDR3 loop reads CASSTGVGNSPLHF. In DNA form, the CDR3 reads TGTGCCAGCAGCACAGGGGTTGGGAATTCACCCCTCCACTTT. This chain links TRBV7-2 with TRBJ1-6; 7 nucleotides match TRBD1. V lost 5 bases to trimming and J lost 7 bases; unmatched junction nucleotides: 5. This CDR3 region has 14 residues. The germline gives CDR1 SGHTA, CDR2 FQGNSA.

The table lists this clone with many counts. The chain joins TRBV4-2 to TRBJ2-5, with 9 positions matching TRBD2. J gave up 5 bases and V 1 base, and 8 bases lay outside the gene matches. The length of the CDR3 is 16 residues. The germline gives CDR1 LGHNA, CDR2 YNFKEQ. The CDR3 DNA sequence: TGTGCCAGCAGCCAAGCCCTTAGCGGGGGTGCGGAGACCCAGTACTTC. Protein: CASSQALSGGAETQYF.

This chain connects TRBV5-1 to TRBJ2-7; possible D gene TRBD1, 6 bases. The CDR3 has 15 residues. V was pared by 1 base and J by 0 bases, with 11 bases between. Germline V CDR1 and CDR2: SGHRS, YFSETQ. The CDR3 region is CASSLTGTSSYEQYF. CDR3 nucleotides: TGCGCCAGCAGCTTGACAGGGACCAGCTCCTACGAGCAGTACTTC.

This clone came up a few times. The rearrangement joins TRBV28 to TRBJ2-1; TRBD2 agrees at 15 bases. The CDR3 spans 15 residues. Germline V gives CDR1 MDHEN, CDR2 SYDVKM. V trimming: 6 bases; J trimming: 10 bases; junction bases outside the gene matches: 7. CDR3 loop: CASRPGTSGRTEQFF. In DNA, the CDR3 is TGTGCCAGCAGACCCGGGACTAGCGGGAGGACGGAGCAGTTCTTC. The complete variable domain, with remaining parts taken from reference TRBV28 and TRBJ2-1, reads DVKVTQSSRYLVKRTGEKVFLECVQDMDHENMFWYRQDPGLGLRLIYFSYDVKMKEKGDIPEGYSVSREKKERFSLILESASTNQTSMYLCASRPGTSGRTEQFFGPGTRLTVL.

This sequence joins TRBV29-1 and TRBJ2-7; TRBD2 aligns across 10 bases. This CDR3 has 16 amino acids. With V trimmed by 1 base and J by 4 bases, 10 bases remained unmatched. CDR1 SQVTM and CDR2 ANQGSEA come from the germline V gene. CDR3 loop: CSVEGFRTSGDYEQYF. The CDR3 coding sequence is TGCAGCGTTGAAGGCTTCCGGACTAGCGGAGATTACGAGCAGTACTTC.

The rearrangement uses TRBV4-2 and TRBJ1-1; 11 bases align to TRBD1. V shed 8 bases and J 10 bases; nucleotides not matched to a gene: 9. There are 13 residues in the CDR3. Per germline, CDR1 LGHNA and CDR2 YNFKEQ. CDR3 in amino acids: CASSWTGGDPAFF. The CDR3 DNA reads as TGTGCCAGCTCATGGACAGGGGGCGATCCAGCTTTCTTT.

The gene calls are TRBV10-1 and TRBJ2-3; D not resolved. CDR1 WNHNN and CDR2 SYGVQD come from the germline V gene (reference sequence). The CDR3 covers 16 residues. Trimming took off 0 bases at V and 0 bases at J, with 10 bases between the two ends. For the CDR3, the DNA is TGCGCCAGCAGTGAGTCGACCGACACGAGCACAGATACGCAGTATTTT. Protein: CASSESTDTSTDTQYF.

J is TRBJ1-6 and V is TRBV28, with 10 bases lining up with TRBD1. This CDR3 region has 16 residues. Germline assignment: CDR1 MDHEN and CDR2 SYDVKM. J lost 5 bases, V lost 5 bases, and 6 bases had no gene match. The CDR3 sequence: CASSPKTGGHNSPLHF. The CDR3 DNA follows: TGTGCCAGCAGTCCCAAGACAGGGGGCCATAATTCACCCCTCCACTTT.

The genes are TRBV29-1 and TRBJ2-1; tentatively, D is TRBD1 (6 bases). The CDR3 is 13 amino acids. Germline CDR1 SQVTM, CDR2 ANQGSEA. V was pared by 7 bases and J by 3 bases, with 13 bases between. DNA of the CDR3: TGCAGCGGGAGGACAGCGGACTACAATGAGCAGTTCTTC. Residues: CSGRTADYNEQFF.

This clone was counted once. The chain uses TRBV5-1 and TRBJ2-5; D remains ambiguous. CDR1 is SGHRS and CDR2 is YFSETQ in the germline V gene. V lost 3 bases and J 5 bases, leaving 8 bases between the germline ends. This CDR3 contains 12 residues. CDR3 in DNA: TGCGCCAGCAGCTGGAGCCTGGAGACCCAGTACTTC. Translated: CASSWSLETQYF.

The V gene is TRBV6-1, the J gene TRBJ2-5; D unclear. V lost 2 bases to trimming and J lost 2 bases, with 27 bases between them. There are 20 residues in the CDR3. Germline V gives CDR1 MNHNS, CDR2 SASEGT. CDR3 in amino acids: CASSELFLEYTPKEQETQYF. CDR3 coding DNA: TGTGCCAGCAGTGAACTCTTTCTCGAATACACCCCGAAAGAACAAGAGACCCAGTACTTC.

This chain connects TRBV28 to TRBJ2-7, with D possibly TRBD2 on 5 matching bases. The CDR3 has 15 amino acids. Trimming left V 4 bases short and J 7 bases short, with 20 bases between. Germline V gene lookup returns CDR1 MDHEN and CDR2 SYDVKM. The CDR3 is CASSWRGSRSGEQYV. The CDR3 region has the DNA TGTGCCAGCAGTTGGAGAGGCTCTAGGTCGGGAGAGCAGTACGTC.

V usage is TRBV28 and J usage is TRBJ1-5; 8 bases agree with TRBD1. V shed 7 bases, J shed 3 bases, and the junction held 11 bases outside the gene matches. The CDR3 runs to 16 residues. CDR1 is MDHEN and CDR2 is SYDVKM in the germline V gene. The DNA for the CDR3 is TGTGCCAGCACACATCGCGGACAGGGTATCAATCAGCCCCAGCATTTT. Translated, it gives CASTHRGQGINQPQHF. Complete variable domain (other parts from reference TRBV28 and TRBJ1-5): DVKVTQSSRYLVKRTGEKVFLECVQDMDHENMFWYRQDPGLGLRLIYFSYDVKMKEKGDIPEGYSVSREKKERFSLILESASTNQTSMYLCASTHRGQGINQPQHFGDGTRLSIL.

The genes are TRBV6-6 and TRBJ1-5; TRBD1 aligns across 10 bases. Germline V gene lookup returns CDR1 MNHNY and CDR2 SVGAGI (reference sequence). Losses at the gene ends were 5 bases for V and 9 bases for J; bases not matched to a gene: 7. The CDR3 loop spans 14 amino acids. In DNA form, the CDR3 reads TGTGCCAGCAGTGCGCAGACAGGGGGCTCGCCCCAGCATTTT. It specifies CASSAQTGGSPQHF.

In DNA, the CDR3 is TGTGCCAGCAGCCGAGCGGGTCTGGGAACCGGGGAGCTGTTTTTT. This gives the protein CASSRAGLGTGELFF. The rearrangement links TRBV6-4 to TRBJ2-2; D possibly corresponds to TRBD2 (6 bases). Germline loops: CDR1 MRHNA, CDR2 SNTAGT. V was trimmed by 6 bases and J by 5 bases, leaving 16 bases between them. The CDR3 length is 15 residues.

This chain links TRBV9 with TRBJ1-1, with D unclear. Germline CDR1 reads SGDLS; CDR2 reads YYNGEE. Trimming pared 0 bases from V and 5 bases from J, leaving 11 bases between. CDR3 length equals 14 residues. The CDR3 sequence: CASSVDPVGTEAFF. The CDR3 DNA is TGTGCCAGCAGCGTAGATCCCGTCGGGACTGAAGCTTTCTTT.

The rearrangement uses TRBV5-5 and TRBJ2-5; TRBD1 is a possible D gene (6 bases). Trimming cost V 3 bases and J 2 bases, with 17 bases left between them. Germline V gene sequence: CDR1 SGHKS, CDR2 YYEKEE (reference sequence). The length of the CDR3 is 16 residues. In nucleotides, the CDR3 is TGTGCCAGCAGCTCCTTGACAGGTTTTCCGCAAGAGACCCAGTACTTC. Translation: CASSSLTGFPQETQYF.

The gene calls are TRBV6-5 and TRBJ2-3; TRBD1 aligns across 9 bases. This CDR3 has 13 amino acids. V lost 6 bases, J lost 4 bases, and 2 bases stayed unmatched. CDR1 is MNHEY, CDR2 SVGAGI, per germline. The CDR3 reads CASSRTGADTQYF. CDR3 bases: TGTGCCAGCAGCCGGACAGGGGCAGATACGCAGTATTTT.

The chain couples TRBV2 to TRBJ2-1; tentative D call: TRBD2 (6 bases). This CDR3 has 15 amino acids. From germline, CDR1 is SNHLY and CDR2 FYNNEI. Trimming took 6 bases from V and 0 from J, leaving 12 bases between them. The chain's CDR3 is CASRKGGNSYNEQFF. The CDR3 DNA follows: TGTGCCAGCAGGAAGGGCGGGAACTCCTACAATGAGCAGTTCTTC.

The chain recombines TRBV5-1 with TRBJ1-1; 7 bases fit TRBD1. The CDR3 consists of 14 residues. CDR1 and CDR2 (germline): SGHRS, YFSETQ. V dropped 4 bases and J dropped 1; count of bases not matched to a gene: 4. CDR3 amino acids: CASSTTGANTEAFF. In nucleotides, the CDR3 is TGCGCCAGCAGCACAACAGGGGCGAACACTGAAGCTTTCTTT.

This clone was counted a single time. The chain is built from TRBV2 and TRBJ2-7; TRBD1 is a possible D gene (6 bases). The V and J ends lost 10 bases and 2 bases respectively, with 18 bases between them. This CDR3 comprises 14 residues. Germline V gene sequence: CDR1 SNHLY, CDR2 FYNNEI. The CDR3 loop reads CATELDRSTYEQYV. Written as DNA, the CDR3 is TGTGCCACCGAATTAGACAGGAGTACCTACGAGCAGTACGTC.

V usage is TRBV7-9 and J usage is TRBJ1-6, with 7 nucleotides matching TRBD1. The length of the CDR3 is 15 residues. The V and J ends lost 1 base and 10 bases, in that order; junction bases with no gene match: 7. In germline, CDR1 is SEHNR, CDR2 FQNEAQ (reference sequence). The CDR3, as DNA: TGTGCCAGCAGCTTAGGAGTCGGGACAGACTCACCCCTCCACTTT. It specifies CASSLGVGTDSPLHF.

The CDR3, as DNA: TGTGCCAGCAGTCCGACAGGGGGTGAAGAGACCCAGTACTTC. Its translation: CASSPTGGEETQYF. This rearrangement joins TRBV28 to TRBJ2-5; 9 bases are shared with TRBD1. Germline trimming cut 5 bases from V and 3 bases from J; bases unmatched to any gene: 4. The CDR3 sequence is 14 residues long. Germline V gives CDR1 MDHEN, CDR2 SYDVKM.

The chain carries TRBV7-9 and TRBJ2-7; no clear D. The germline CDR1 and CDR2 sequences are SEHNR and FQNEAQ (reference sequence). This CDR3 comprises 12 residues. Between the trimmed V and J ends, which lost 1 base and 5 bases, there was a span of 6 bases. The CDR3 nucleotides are TGTGCCAGCAGCTTAGGAAGCGACGAGCAGTACTTC. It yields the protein CASSLGSDEQYF.